The rows below give T cell receptor beta chains drawn from one sample of a study of CD8+ T cells in alopecia areata. Sequenced by immunoSEQ multiplex PCR; TCRdb stores in-frame clones only, minus some. Among 210,000 or so clones, roughly three fifths were seen once, and the ten largest hold roughly 1.2%. The sample here was CD4+ T cells sorted from blood, taken at week 44, from a patient treated with tofacitinib. These receptors were collected from a human donor with alopecia areata. CDR3s include the opening cysteine and the closing phenylalanine or tryptophan. Expanded clones are given a class, and other clones once, few, many or no size at all.

>few|TRBJ2-3|TRBV29-1
CSVERTGVSDTQYF
>NA|TRBJ1-4|TRBV2
CASSRDRVFLSEKLFF
>NA|TRBJ2-7|TRBV4-3
CASSQDLGVGGYEQYF
>NA|TRBJ1-2|TRBV30
CAWMKSRSYGYTF
>NA|TRBJ2-7|TRBV5-1
CASSQDPQGYYEQYF
>NA|TRBJ1-2|TRBV27
CASSLSNEGSYTF
>NA|TRBJ2-7|TRBV29-1
CSVSDGYEQYF
>NA|TRBJ2-2|TRBV11-3
CASAWGTNTGELFF
>NA|TRBJ2-5|TRBV18
CASSPPLAGGRETQYF
>NA|TRBJ1-2|TRBV29-1
CSVAGSNYGYTF
>NA|TRBJ1-6|TRBV25-1
CASSGDRGPGSPLHF
>NA|TRBJ2-5|TRBV27
CASSLGTASVETQYF
>few|TRBJ2-2|TRBV29-1
CSGAETANTGELFF
>NA|TRBJ1-1|TRBV29-1
CSVGAQSVATEAFF
>NA|TRBJ2-1|TRBV5-1
CASSPRLAGGHEQFF
>once|TRBJ1-5|TRBV7-2
CASSLRSNQPQHF
>NA|TRBJ2-7|TRBV29-1
CSVGLGTYEQYF
>NA|TRBJ2-7|TRBV5-1
CASSLKAEDYEQYF
>NA|TRBJ1-1|TRBV29-1
CSVDFRSGLREAFF
>NA|TRBJ2-6|TRBV4-3
CASSQEVDFSSGANVLTF
>NA|TRBJ1-1|TRBV27
CASSPLPLTEAFF
>few|TRBJ2-1|TRBV30
CAWSVRGVGGNEQFF
>NA|TRBJ1-2|TRBV29-1
CSVDRQGGMPNYGYTF
>NA|TRBJ2-7|TRBV6-1
CASSDDQTYEQYF
>NA|TRBJ2-5|TRBV11-2
CASSPRQGFGETQYF
>NA|TRBJ1-4|TRBV4-3
CASSQESLRTGFAANEKLFF
>NA|TRBJ2-3|TRBV5-1
CASSLDAARGTDTQYF
>NA|TRBJ1-1|TRBV29-1
CSVEREAFF